The clone carrying this T cell receptor beta chain was recorded once. The antigen is undetermined. Profiled with immunoSEQ multiplex PCR; TCRdb holds only in-frame clones, not every one. The sample lists under 100,000 clones, roughly 90% seen once, with approximately 0.5% in the top ten. Patients with a history of autoimmune disease or on systemic immunosuppression were excluded. This specimen belongs to a study of OX40 agonist ivuxolimab in advanced cancers. Study observations and caveats: Specificity for antigen went undetermined in the expanded peripheral T cells. Clonal expansion in partial responders at 0.1-3.0 mg/kg ranked among the lowest.

The CDR3 loop spans 16 amino acids. Germline V gene data show CDR1 as SGHTA and CDR2 as FQGTGA. Germline trimming cut 5 bases from V and 2 bases from J; bases unmatched to any gene: 9. Material: CD4+ or CD8+ T cells sorted from blood, obtained in a trial of the OX40 agonist ivuxolimab. The rearrangement links TRBV7-3 to TRBJ2-3; 8 positions agree with TRBD2. The TCR sequence derives from an adult with an advanced solid tumor such as melanoma, head and neck, liver or kidney cancer. This CDR3 is CASSRVAGSHTDTQYF. The CDR3 bases are TGTGCCAGCAGCCGGGTAGCGGGGAGCCACACAGATACGCAGTATTTT.